The clone carrying this T cell receptor (beta chain) was observed many times. The antigen is unknown. The data are from a study of metastatic and nonmetastatic thyroid tumors. Findings and caveats of the study: Reportedly, malignant thyroid tumors had significantly higher TCR beta diversity than benign nodules, in blood and tumor.

The entire patient cohort was treatment-naive prior to thyroid surgery. TCRdb re-clonotyped the PCR reads via MiXCR. The data contain 35,000 to 50,000 clones, about 13% of them singletons. V was clipped by 7 bases and J by 2 bases; unmatched bases: 8. This CDR3 has 15 amino acids. Germline assignment: CDR1 LNHDA and CDR2 SQIVND (reference sequence). V and J are TRBV19 and TRBJ2-3, with 8 nucleotides matching TRBD2. The sequenced material came from blood. The receptor was isolated from a female donor with papillary thyroid cancer or a benign thyroid nodule (not recorded which). Some clones in this sample may be carry-over from other donors' samples. DNA of the CDR3: TGTGCCAGTACCCCCCTAGCGGGCTTCACAGATACGCAGTATTTT. Translating gives CASTPLAGFTDTQYF.